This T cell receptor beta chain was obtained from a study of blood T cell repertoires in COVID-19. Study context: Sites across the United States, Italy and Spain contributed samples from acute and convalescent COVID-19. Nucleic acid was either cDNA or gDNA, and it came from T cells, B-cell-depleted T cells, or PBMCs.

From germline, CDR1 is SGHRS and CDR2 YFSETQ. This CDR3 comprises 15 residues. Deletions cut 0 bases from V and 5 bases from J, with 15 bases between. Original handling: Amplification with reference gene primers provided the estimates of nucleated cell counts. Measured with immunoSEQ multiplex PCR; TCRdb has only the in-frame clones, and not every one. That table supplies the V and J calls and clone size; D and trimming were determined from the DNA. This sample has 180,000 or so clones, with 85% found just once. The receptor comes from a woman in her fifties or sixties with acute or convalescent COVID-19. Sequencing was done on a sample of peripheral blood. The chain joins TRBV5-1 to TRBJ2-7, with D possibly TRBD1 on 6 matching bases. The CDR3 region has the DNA TGCGCCAGCAGCTTGGAGCTGACAGGATTGGACGAGCAGTACTTC. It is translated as CASSLELTGLDEQYF.